The entry below describes one T cell receptor beta chain. The antigen is unknown. Using a J-beta primer mix together with a sample-barcoded 5' primer, a second PCR was run for roughly 6 to 11 cycles. Each of the samples gave a minimum of 2.5 million paired-end reads that contained CDR3. TCRdb re-called the 5' RACE reads through MiXCR, storing one row per CDR3 protein. This table holds some 760,000 distinct CDR3 sequences, around 25% found once. These data are taken from a study of blood T cells in healthy people across ages. Study results and limitations: Bulk PBMC profiling left naive and antigen-experienced comparisons inconclusive.

J was trimmed by 5 bases and V by 6 bases; bases with no gene match: 4. Germline V lookup: CDR1 MDHEN, CDR2 SYDVKM. CDR3 size: 14 residues. These records were also assigned to another study, of T cells of mothers and their children.

The sequencing input was blood. The clonotype was recovered from a boy under 18 in good health. V gene TRBV28 combines with J gene TRBJ2-7, with 13 positions matching TRBD2. For the CDR3, the DNA is TGTGCCAGCAGCCGGACTAGCGGGAGTGACGAGCAGTACTTC. Its translation: CASSRTSGSDEQYF.